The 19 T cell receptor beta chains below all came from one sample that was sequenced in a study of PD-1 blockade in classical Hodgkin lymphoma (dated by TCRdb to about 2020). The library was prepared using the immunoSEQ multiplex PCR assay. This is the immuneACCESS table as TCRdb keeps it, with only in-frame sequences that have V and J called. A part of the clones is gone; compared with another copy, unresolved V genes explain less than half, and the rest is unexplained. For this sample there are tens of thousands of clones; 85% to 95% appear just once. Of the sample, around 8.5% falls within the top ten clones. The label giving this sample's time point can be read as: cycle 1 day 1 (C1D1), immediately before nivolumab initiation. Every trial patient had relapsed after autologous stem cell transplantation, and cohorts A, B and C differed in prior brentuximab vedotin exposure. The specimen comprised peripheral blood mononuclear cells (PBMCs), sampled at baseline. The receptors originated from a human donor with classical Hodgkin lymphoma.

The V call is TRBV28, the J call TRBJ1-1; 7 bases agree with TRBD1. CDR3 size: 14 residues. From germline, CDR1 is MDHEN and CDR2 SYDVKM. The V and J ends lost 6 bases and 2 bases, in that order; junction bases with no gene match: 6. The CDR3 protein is CASSLRGGNTEAFF. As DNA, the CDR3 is TGTGCCAGCAGCCTCAGGGGGGGTAACACTGAAGCTTTCTTT.

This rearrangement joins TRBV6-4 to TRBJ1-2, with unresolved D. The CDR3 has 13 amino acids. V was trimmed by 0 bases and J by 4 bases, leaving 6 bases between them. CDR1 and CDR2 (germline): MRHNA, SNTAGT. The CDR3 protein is CASSDSSSYGYTF. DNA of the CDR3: TGTGCCAGCAGTGACTCGAGTAGCTATGGCTACACCTTC.

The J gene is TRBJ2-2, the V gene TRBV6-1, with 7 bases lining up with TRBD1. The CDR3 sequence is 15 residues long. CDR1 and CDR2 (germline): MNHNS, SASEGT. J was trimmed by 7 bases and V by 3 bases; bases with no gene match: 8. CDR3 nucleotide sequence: TGTGCCAGCAGTGAGGTGCAGGGGGATGGCGGGGAGCTGTTTTTT. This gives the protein CASSEVQGDGGELFF.

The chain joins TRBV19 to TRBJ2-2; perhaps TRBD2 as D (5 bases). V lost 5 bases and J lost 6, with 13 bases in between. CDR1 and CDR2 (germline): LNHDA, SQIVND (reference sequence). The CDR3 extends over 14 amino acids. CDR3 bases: TGTGCCAGTAGTCCCCGGGGTAAGCCCGGGGAGCTGTTTTTT. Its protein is CASSPRGKPGELFF.

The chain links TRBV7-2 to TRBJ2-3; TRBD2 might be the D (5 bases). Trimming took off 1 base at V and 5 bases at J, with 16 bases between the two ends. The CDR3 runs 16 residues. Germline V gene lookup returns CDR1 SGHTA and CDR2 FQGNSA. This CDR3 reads CASSLGGRSTIDTQYF. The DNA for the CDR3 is TGTGCCAGCAGCTTAGGAGGGCGGAGTACGATAGATACGCAGTATTTT.

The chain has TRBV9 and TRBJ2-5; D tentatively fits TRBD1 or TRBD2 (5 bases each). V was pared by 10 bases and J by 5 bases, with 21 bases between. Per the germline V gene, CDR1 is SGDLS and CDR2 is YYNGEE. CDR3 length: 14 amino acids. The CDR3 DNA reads TGTGCCGCCAGGCCGGGACCTAAAATTGAGACCCAGTACTTC. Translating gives CAARPGPKIETQYF.

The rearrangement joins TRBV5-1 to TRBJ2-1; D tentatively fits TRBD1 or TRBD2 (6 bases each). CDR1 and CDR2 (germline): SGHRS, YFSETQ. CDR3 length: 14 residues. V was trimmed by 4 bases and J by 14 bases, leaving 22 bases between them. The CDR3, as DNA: TGCGCCAGCAGCCCCGGGTGGGGGGCCGGGGGAGAGTTCTTC. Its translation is CASSPGWGAGGEFF.

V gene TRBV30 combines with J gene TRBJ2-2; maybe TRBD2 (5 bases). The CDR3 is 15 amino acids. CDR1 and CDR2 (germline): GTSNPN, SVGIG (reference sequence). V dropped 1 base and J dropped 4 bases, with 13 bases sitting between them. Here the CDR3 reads CAWSGGFSITGELFF. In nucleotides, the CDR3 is TGTGCCTGGAGTGGAGGGTTTTCGATCACCGGGGAGCTGTTTTTT. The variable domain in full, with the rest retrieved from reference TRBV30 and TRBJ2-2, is SQTIHQWPATLVQPVGSPLSLECTVEGTSNPNLYWYRQAAGRGLQLLFYSVGIGQISSEVPQNLSASRPQDRQFILSSKKLLLSDSGFYLCAWSGGFSITGELFFGEGSRLTVL.

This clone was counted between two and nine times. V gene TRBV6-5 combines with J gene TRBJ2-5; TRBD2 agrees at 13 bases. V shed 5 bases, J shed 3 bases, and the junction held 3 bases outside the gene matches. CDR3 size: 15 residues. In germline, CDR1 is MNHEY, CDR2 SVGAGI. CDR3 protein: CASSRLAGGKETQYF. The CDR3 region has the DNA TGTGCCAGCAGTAGACTAGCGGGGGGTAAAGAGACCCAGTACTTC.

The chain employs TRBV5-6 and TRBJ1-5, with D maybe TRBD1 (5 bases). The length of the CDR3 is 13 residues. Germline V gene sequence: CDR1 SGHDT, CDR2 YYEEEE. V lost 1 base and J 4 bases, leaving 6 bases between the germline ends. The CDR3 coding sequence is TGTGCCAGCAGCTTGACAGGTAATCAGCCCCAGCATTTT. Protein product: CASSLTGNQPQHF.

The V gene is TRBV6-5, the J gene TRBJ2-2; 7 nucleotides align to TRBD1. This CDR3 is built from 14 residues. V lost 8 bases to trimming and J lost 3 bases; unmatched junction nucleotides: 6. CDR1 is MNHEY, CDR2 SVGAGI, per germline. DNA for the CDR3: TGTGCCAGCGGGTCGACAGGGTACACCGGGGAGCTGTTTTTT. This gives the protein CASGSTGYTGELFF.

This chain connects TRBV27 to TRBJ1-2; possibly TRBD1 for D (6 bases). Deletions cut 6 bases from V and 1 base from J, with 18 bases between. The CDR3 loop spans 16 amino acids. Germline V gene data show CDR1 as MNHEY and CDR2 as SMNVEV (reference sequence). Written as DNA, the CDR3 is TGTGCCAGCAGCCCTGATGGGGACATCTATAACTATGGCTACACCTTC. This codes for CASSPDGDIYNYGYTF.

The CDR3 DNA sequence: TGTGCCAGCAGTTTGGCCGGGACTAGCGGGTTCGATGAGCAGTTCTTC. Residues: CASSLAGTSGFDEQFF. V usage is TRBV28 and J usage is TRBJ2-1; 12 nucleotides align to TRBD2. V trimming: 3 bases; J trimming: 8 bases; junction bases outside the gene matches: 8. CDR1 MDHEN and CDR2 SYDVKM come from the germline V gene. The CDR3 totals 16 residues.

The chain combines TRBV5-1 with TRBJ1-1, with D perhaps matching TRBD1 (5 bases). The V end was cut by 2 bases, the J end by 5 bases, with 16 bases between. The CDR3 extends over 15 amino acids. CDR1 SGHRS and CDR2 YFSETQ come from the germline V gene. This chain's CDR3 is CASSFTGTGRTEAFF. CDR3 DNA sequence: TGCGCCAGCAGCTTTACGGGGACGGGCCGGACTGAAGCTTTCTTT.

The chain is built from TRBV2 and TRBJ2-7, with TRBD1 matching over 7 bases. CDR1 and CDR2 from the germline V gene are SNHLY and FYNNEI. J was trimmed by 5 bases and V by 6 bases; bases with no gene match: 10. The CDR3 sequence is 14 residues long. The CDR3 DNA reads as TGTGCCAGCAGCAGACAGGGTGGAGATGACGAGCAGTACTTC. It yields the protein CASSRQGGDDEQYF.

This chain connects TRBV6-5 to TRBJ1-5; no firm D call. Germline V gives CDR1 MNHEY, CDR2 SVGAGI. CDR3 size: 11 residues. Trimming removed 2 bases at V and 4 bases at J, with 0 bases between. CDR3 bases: TGTGCCAGCAGTTACAATCAGCCCCAGCATTTT. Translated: CASSYNQPQHF.

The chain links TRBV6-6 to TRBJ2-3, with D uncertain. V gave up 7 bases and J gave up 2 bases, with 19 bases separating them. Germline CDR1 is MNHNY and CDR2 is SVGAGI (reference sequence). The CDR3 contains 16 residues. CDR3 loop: CASTRTAVPFTDTQYF. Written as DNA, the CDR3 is TGTGCCAGCACCCGGACCGCAGTACCCTTCACAGATACGCAGTATTTT.

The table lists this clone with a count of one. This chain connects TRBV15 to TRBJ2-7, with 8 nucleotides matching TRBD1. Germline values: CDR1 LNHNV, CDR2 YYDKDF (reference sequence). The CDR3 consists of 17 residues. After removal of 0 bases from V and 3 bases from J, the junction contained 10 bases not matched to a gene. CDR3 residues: CATSRDLRGQAIYEQYF. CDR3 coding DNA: TGTGCCACCAGCAGAGATCTTAGGGGACAGGCGATCTACGAGCAGTACTTC.

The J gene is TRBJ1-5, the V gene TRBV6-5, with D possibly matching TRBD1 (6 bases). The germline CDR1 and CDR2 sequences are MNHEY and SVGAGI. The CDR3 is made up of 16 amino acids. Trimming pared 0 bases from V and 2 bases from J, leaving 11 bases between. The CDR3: CASSYSAGAGNQPQHF. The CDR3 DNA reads TGTGCCAGCAGTTACTCGGCGGGGGCCGGCAATCAGCCCCAGCATTTT.